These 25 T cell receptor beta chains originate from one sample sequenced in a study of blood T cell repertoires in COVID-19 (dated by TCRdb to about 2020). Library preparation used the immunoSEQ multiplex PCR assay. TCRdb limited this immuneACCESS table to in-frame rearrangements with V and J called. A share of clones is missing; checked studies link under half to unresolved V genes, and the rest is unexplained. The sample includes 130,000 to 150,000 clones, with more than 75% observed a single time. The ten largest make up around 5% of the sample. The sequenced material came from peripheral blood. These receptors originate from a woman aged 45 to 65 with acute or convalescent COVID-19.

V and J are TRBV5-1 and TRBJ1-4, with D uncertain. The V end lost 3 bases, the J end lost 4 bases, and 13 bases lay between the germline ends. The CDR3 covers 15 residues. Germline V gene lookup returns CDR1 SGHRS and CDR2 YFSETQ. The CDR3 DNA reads TGCGCCAGCAGCTCGCTCGGGGAGGTTAATGAAAAACTGTTTTTT. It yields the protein CASSSLGEVNEKLFF.

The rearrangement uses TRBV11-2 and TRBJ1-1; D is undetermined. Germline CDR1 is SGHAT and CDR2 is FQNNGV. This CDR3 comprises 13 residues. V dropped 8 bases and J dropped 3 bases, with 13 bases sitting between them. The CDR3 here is CASEAQAYTEAFF. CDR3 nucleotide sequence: TGTGCCAGCGAGGCACAAGCCTACACTGAAGCTTTCTTT.

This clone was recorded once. The CDR3 sequence: CSARAEAFF. The CDR3, as DNA: TGCAGTGCTAGAGCGGAAGCTTTCTTT. The J gene is TRBJ1-1, the V gene TRBV20-1; D remains unclear. V was cut by 1 base and J by 8 bases, with 2 bases left in between. The CDR3 contains 9 residues. The germline V gene encodes CDR1 DFQATT and CDR2 SNEGSKA (reference sequence).

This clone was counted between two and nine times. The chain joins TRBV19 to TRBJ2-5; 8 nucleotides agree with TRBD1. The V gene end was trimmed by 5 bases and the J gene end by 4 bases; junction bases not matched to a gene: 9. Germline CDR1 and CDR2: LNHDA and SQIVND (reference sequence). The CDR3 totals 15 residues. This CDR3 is CASSYTGTGIETQYF. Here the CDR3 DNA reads TGTGCCAGTAGTTATACCGGGACAGGTATAGAGACCCAGTACTTC.

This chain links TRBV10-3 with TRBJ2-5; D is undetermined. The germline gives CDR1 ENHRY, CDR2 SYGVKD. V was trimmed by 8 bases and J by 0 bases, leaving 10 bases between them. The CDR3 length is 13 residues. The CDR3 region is CAICDPYQETQYF. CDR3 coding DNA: TGTGCCATCTGCGATCCTTACCAAGAGACCCAGTACTTC.

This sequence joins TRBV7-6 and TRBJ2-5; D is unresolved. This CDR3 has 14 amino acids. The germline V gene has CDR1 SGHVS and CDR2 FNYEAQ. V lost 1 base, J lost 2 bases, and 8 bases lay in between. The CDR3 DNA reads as TGTGCCAGCAGCTTAGGGCCAACGCAAGAGACCCAGTACTTC. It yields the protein CASSLGPTQETQYF.

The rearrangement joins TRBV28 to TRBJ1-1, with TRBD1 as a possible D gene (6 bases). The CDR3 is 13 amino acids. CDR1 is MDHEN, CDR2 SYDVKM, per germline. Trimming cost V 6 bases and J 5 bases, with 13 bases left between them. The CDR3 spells CASRPGARTEAFF. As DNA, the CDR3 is TGTGCCAGCAGACCAGGGGCGAGGACTGAAGCTTTCTTT.

The CDR3 coding sequence is TGTGCCAGCAGCCGGACAGTCTTGAACACTGAAGCTTTCTTT. Residues: CASSRTVLNTEAFF. This rearrangement joins TRBV11-2 to TRBJ1-1, with D maybe TRBD1 (6 bases). The CDR3 is 14 residues long. Germline assignment: CDR1 SGHAT and CDR2 FQNNGV. V gave up 5 bases and J gave up 0 bases, with 10 bases separating them.

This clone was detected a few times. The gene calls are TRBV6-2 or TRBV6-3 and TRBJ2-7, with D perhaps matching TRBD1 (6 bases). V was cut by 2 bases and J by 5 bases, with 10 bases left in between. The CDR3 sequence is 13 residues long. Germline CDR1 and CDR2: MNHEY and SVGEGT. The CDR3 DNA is TGTGCCAGCAGTTACCGGGACATACACGAGCAGTACTTC. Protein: CASSYRDIHEQYF.

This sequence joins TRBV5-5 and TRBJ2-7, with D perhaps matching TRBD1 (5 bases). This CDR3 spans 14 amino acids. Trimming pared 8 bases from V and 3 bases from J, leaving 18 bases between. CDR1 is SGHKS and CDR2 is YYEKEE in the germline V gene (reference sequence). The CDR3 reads CASIPQDMSYEQYF. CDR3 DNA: TGTGCCAGTATCCCCCAGGACATGAGCTACGAGCAGTACTTC.

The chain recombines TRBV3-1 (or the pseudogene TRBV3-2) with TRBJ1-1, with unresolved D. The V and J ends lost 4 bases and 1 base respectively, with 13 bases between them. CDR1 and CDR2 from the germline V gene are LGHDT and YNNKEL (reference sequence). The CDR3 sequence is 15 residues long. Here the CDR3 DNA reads TGTGCCAGCAGCCCAGCGGGCCTGGGGAACACTGAAGCTTTCTTT. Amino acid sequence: CASSPAGLGNTEAFF.

CDR3 DNA: TGTGCCAGCAGTTTCAGGGGGGTTTGGGAGACCCAGTACTTC. It translates to CASSFRGVWETQYF. The chain links TRBV28 to TRBJ2-5, with D perhaps TRBD1 (7 bases). Per the germline V gene, CDR1 is MDHEN and CDR2 is SYDVKM. Trimming shortened V by 3 bases and J by 5 bases, and 13 bases separated the two germline ends. The CDR3 loop spans 14 amino acids.

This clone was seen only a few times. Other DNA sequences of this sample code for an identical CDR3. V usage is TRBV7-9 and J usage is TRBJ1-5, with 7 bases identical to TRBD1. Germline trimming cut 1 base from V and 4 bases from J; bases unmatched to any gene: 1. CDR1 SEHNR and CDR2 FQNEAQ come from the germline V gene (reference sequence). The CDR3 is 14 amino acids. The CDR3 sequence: CASSLDRGNQPQHF. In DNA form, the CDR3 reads TGTGCCAGCAGCTTAGACAGGGGAAATCAGCCCCAGCATTTT.

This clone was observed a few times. The CDR3 bases are TGTGCCAGCAGTCTCGGACAGGGTGATGGCTACACCTTC. Its translation: CASSLGQGDGYTF. The rearrangement links TRBV6-6 to TRBJ1-2, with TRBD1 matching 8 bases. The germline gives CDR1 MNHNY, CDR2 SVGAGI (reference sequence). After removal of 5 bases from V and 6 bases from J, the junction contained 5 bases not matched to a gene. The CDR3 length is 13 residues.

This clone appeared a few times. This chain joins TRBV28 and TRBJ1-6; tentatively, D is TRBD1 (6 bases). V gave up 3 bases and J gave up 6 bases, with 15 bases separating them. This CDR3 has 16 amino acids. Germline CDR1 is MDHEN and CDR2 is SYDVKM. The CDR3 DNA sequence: TGTGCCAGCAGTTTCCCGACAGGATTGAGTAATTCACCCCTCCACTTT. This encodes CASSFPTGLSNSPLHF.

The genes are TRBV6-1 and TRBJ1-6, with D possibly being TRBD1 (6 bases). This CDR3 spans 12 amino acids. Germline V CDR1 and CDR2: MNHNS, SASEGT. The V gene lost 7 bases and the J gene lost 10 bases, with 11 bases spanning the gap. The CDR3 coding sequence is TGTGCCAGCACTAACAGGGAGTCACCCCTCCACTTT. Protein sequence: CASTNRESPLHF.

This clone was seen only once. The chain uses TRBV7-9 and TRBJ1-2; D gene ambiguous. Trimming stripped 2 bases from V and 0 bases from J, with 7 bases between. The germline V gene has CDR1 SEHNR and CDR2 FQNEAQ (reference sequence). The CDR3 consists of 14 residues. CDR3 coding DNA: TGTGCCAGCAGCTTATCCGGTCCTAACTATGGCTACACCTTC. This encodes CASSLSGPNYGYTF.

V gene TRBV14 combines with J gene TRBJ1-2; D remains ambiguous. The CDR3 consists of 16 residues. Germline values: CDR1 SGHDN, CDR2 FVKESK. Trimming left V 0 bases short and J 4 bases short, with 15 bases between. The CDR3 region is CASSQEEVPVVYGYTF. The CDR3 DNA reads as TGTGCCAGCAGCCAAGAAGAGGTTCCCGTCGTCTATGGCTACACCTTC. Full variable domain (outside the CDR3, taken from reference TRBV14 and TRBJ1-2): EAGVTQFPSHSVIEKGQTVTLRCDPISGHDNLYWYRRVMGKEIKFLLHFVKESKQDESGMPNNRFLAERTGGTYSTLKVQPAELEDSGVYFCASSQEEVPVVYGYTFGSGTRLTVV.

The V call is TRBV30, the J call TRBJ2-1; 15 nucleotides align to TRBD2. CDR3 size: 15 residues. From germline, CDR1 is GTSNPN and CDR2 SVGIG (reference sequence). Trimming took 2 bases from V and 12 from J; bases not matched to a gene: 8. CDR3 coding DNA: TGTGCCTGGAGTTCAAAGGGACTAGCGGGGGGAAGGCAGTTCTTC. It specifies CAWSSKGLAGGRQFF. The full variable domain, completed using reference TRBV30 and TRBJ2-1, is SQTIHQWPATLVQPVGSPLSLECTVEGTSNPNLYWYRQAAGRGLQLLFYSVGIGQISSEVPQNLSASRPQDRQFILSSKKLLLSDSGFYLCAWSSKGLAGGRQFFGPGTRLTVL.

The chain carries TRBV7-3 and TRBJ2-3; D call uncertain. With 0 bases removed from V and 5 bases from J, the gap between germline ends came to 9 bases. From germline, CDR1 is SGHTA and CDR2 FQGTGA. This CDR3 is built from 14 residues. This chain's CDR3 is CASSLTSPGDTQYF. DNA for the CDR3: TGTGCCAGCAGCTTAACGTCCCCAGGAGATACGCAGTATTTT.

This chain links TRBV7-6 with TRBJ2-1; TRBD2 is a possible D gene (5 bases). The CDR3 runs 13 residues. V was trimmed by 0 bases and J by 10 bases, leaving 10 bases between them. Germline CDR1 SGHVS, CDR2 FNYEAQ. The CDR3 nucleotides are TGTGCCAGCAGCTTAGCGACAAGAGGGGAGCAGTTCTTC. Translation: CASSLATRGEQFF.

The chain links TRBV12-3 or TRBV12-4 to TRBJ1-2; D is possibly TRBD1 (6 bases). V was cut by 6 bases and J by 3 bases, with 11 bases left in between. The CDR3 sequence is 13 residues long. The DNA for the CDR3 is TGTGCCAGCAGGACACAGGGCTACTATGGCTACACCTTC. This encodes CASRTQGYYGYTF.

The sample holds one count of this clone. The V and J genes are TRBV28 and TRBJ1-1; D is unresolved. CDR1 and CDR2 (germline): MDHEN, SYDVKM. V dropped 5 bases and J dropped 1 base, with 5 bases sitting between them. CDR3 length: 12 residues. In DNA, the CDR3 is TGTGCCAGCAGTACACCGAACACTGAAGCTTTCTTT. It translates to CASSTPNTEAFF.

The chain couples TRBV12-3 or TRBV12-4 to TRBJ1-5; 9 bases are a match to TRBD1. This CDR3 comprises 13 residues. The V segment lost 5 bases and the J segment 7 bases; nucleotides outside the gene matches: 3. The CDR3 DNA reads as TGTGCCAGCAGTCGACAGGGGGAACAGCCCCAGCATTTT. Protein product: CASSRQGEQPQHF.

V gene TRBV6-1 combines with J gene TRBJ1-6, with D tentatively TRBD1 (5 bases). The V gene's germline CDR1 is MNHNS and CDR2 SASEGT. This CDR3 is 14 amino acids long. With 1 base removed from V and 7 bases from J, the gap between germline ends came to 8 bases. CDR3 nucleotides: TGTGCCAGCAGTGAAGAAGGGGAAAATTCACCCCTCCACTTT. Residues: CASSEEGENSPLHF.